The 12 T cell receptor beta chains in this list originate from one sample, sequenced in a study of OX40 agonist ivuxolimab in advanced cancers. Data came from immunoSEQ multiplex PCR; TCRdb stores just in-frame clones and leaves some out. The data contain tens of thousands of clones, 90% to 95% of them singletons. Sequenced here: CD4+ or CD8+ T cells sorted from blood, sampled in a trial of the OX40 agonist ivuxolimab. The receptors derive from an adult with an advanced solid tumor such as melanoma, head and neck, liver or kidney cancer.

The rearrangement joins TRBV5-5 to TRBJ1-5, with D uncertain. The germline V gene has CDR1 SGHKS and CDR2 YYEKEE (reference sequence). Trimming left V 0 bases short and J 0 bases short, with 7 bases between. There are 15 residues in the CDR3. CDR3 DNA: TGTGCCAGCAGCTTGGGAGGATATAGCAATCAGCCCCAGCATTTT. The encoded protein is CASSLGGYSNQPQHF.

The V call is TRBV5-1, the J call TRBJ1-5; D uncertain. With 7 bases removed from V and 4 bases from J, the gap between germline ends came to 3 bases. Germline values: CDR1 SGHRS, CDR2 YFSETQ. This CDR3 is built from 10 residues. The CDR3 here is CASPNQPQHF. The CDR3 DNA reads TGCGCCAGCCCAAATCAGCCCCAGCATTTT.

Note on this clone: Sequence at one end of the junction differs from germline and may be a read error. The chain couples TRBV27 to TRBJ2-1; TRBD2 agrees at 8 bases. Germline CDR1 is MNHEY and CDR2 is SMNVEV (reference sequence). The CDR3 length is 12 residues. The CDR3 here is CASSPGGARYIF. CDR3 in DNA: TGTGCCAGCAGCCCGGGAGGGGCCCGATATATCTTC.

V and J are TRBV27 and TRBJ1-5; D is unresolved. The germline V gene encodes CDR1 MNHEY and CDR2 SMNVEV (reference sequence). Trimming took 3 bases from V and 4 from J, leaving 7 bases between them. This CDR3 has 13 residues. The CDR3 here is CASSFGVNQPQHF. DNA for the CDR3: TGTGCCAGCAGTTTCGGGGTTAATCAGCCCCAGCATTTT.

This clone is a singleton in its sample. The rearrangement uses TRBV27 and TRBJ2-7, with D maybe TRBD2 (5 bases). Germline CDR1 is MNHEY and CDR2 is SMNVEV (reference sequence). With 5 bases removed from V and 3 bases from J, the gap between germline ends came to 17 bases. This CDR3 is built from 15 residues. CDR3: CASSITRGGFYEQYF. CDR3 bases: TGTGCCAGCAGTATCACCCGGGGTGGGTTCTACGAGCAGTACTTC.

The chain is built from TRBV19 and TRBJ2-5; a weak D match, TRBD1 (6 bases). This CDR3 has 14 amino acids. Trimming left V 3 bases short and J 4 bases short, with 12 bases between. Per germline, CDR1 LNHDA and CDR2 SQIVND (reference sequence). The CDR3 loop reads CASSISSGAETQYF. For the CDR3, the DNA is TGTGCCAGTAGTATCTCGTCAGGGGCAGAGACCCAGTACTTC.

This chain links TRBV29-1 with TRBJ2-1; the D is unclear. In germline, CDR1 is SQVTM, CDR2 ANQGSEA. The CDR3 covers 12 residues. V was trimmed by 2 bases and J by 4 bases, leaving 6 bases between them. The CDR3 DNA sequence: TGCAGCGTTGAACCTACATACAATGAGCAGTTCTTC. Translating it yields CSVEPTYNEQFF.

The V call is TRBV4-1, the J call TRBJ2-1; 8 bases line up with TRBD1. The CDR3 contains 18 residues. CDR1 MGHRA and CDR2 YSYEKL come from the germline V gene. V lost 4 bases to trimming and J lost 8 bases; unmatched junction nucleotides: 19. The DNA for the CDR3 is TGCGCCAGCAGCCTACATCATACTGGGCAGGGGGCTTGGTATGAGCAGTTCTTC. Protein: CASSLHHTGQGAWYEQFF.

This chain connects TRBV6-5 to TRBJ1-1; weak D call: TRBD1 (5 bases). With 3 bases removed from V and 7 bases from J, the gap between germline ends came to 15 bases. Germline V lookup: CDR1 MNHEY, CDR2 SVGAGI. The CDR3 is 14 residues long. The CDR3 sequence: CASSYTSGRSEAFF. In DNA, the CDR3 is TGTGCCAGCAGTTATACCTCGGGACGCAGTGAAGCTTTCTTT.

The chain uses TRBV19 and TRBJ1-4, with D unresolved. V lost 9 bases and J 0 bases, leaving 11 bases between the germline ends. Germline-derived CDR1 and CDR2 are LNHDA and SQIVND (reference sequence). The CDR3 contains 14 residues. CDR3 region: CASRHGATNEKLFF. As DNA, the CDR3 is TGTGCCAGCCGACACGGGGCAACTAATGAAAAACTGTTTTTT.

The V call is TRBV9, the J call TRBJ2-3; D gene uncertain. CDR1 SGDLS and CDR2 YYNGEE come from the germline V gene. The V end was cut by 0 bases, the J end by 0 bases, with 8 bases between. This CDR3 contains 15 residues. CDR3 in DNA: TGTGCCAGCAGCGTAGCTCCACCAAGCACAGATACGCAGTATTTT. Its translation: CASSVAPPSTDTQYF.

The chain has TRBV10-3 and TRBJ1-1; maybe TRBD1 (5 bases). Germline CDR1 reads ENHRY; CDR2 reads SYGVKD. The CDR3 is made up of 13 amino acids. V lost 7 bases to trimming and J lost 4 bases, with 13 bases between them. CDR3 bases: TGTGCCATCAATGAAGGGGTGGGCACTGAAGCTTTCTTT. Translated, it gives CAINEGVGTEAFF.